This TCR beta chain was captured in a study of T cell clusters in autoimmune cytopenias. One tube held mixed TRB-A and TRB-B primer pools for touch-down PCR. TCRdb reprocessed the multiplex PCR reads, keeping one entry per CDR3 protein, no DNA. The listing contains about 11,000 distinct CDR3 sequences. TRB amplification used 250 ng of peripheral blood genomic DNA. The CDR3 is made up of 14 amino acids. The germline V gene has CDR1 LNHDA and CDR2 SQIVND (reference sequence). These data also featured in a second study, about T cell repertoires in aging, cancer and after chemotherapy. In that study: In each cancer cohort, median generation probability increased across chemotherapy, suggesting thymic output rebounded.

The specimen was peripheral blood. This receptor was identified in a human donor in good health. The chain joins TRBV19 to TRBJ1-4. The CDR3 loop is CASSIVPDNEKLFF.